This TCR beta chain was profiled in a study of T-cell reconstitution after alpha-beta-depleted transplantation in children. Findings and caveats of the study: When one year had passed after transplant, most T-cell counts and diversity came from newly produced T cells.

This clonotype has more than one count but fewer than ten. The antigen is undetermined. At one of its ends the junction is not consistent with the germline gene, which may arise from a read error. Library preparation (for TCRbeta) was performed with unique molecular identifiers. TCRdb analysed the PCR reads with MiXCR anew, one entry per CDR3 protein. In the table there are almost 600,000 distinct CDR3 sequences, more than 20% of which are singletons. Sequenced here: PBMCs, sampled before TCRalphabeta/CD19-depleted stem cell transplant. This TCR derives from a boy younger than two with Wiskott-Aldrich syndrome, due to receive a stem cell transplant.

CDR3: CDSSPQGASQPQHF. The CDR3 DNA follows: TGTGACAGCAGTCCACAGGGGGCCAGTCAGCCCCAGCATTTT. The chain recombines TRBV9 with TRBJ1-5; 9 nucleotides align to TRBD1. CDR1 and CDR2 (germline): SGDLS, YYNGEE. This CDR3 is 14 amino acids long.